This T cell receptor (beta chain) came from a study of early T cells in non-severe SARS-CoV-2 infection. This clonotype has a count of ten or more. What it binds is unknown. Individual cDNA molecules were tagged with unique molecular identifiers, the study reported. Via MiXCR, TCRdb re-called the 5' RACE reads, giving one row per CDR3 protein. Among about 21,000 distinct CDR3 sequences listed, about 5.7% were seen once. The CDR3 is 12 residues long. Germline loops: CDR1 LNHDA, CDR2 SQIVND (reference sequence). Trimming stripped 7 bases from V and 0 bases from J, with 6 bases between. Study-wide results and limits: VDJdb matching favored anti-spike CD8 responses, missing private and CD4 specificities.

This sequence was found in an adult who was a healthcare worker with PCR-confirmed SARS-CoV-2 infection or an uninfected control (not recorded which). V gene TRBV19 combines with J gene TRBJ1-1, with no clear D. Here the sequenced sample was whole blood, taken at baseline. The CDR3 spells CASTNMNTEAFF. CDR3 bases: TGTGCCAGTACCAACATGAACACTGAAGCTTTCTTT. The variable domain in full, with the rest retrieved from reference TRBV19 and TRBJ1-1, is DGGITQSPKYLFRKEGQNVTLSCEQNLNHDAMYWYRQDPGQGLRLIYYSQIVNDFQKGDIAEGYSVSREKKESFPLTVTSAQKNPTAFYLCASTNMNTEAFFGQGTRLTVV.